The clone carrying this T cell receptor beta chain was seen at least ten times. Its antigen is still unknown. The V end lost 0 bases, the J end lost 4 bases, and 18 bases lay between the germline ends. The CDR3 runs 16 residues. Germline CDR1 is SQVTM and CDR2 is ANQGSEA. The source of the sample is a study of blood T cells in healthy people across ages. Study-wide context: Template switching recovered approximately one barcoded beta molecule for every two T cells. Whole-study findings and limits: Donor CMV infection status was unknown, possibly confounding age-related changes in expanded clonotypes.

The authors ran a second PCR of about 7 to 12 cycles using a sample-barcoded 5' primer and a J-beta primer mix. Each cDNA molecule received a tag from a template-switch adaptor that had 12 random nucleotides. TCRdb called the 5' RACE reads again in MiXCR, with one record for every CDR3 protein. This sample has hundreds of thousands of distinct CDR3 sequences, with more than 25% found just once. The chain joins TRBV29-1 to TRBJ1-2; D may be TRBD1 (5 bases). Sequencing was performed on blood. The receptor was derived from an elderly woman in good health. CDR3 DNA sequence: TGCAGCGTTGAAGAGGGAAAGGGGCTCCAGTTCTATGGCTACACCTTC. Protein product: CSVEEGKGLQFYGYTF.